This note documents a single T cell receptor beta chain sequence. The antigen this receptor binds is unknown. No base qualities exist here, and no much larger clone lies one base off it. This sample was taken from a study of a mutant IDH1 vaccine in newly diagnosed glioma (dated by TCRdb to the early 2020s). In terms of the full investigation: Vaccination started 4-6 weeks after radiotherapy alone, or was given together with temozolomide cycles in the groups whose treatment included chemotherapy. Of the roughly 30 treated patients, roughly 60% were male and around 38% were female, and a mean age of roughly 37 years was recorded. Prior to enrollment, standard therapy consisting of radiotherapy alone, temozolomide alone, or radiochemotherapy with temozolomide had been administered to patients, with the combination being received by most patients. The week-35 safety follow-up was designated visit V12, and the week-47 end of study was designated visit V13. Six visits were used for peripheral blood collection: V03 (baseline), V05, V07, V10, V12 and V13. For exploratory analyses, around 26 treated patients had longitudinal TCRB deep sequencing done wherever samples were available. Broad study findings and their caveats: Changes in the top peripheral T cell clonotypes picked up by TCRB sequencing did not appear to be linked to pseudoprogression. According to the authors, sample limitations meant that analyses of patient blood samples could not be reproduced. PBMC samples for TCRB deep sequencing were selected based on availability. Immune responses induced by the vaccine were seen in more than 85% of patients across multiple MHC alleles.

The germline V gene (reference sequence) yields GTSNPN for CDR1 and SVGIG for CDR2. V drops 2 bases and J drops 5 bases, leaving 7 bases in between. Including the terminal cysteine and phenylalanine, the CDR3 comprises 11 residues. The retained sequence is limited to the CDR3, 33 bases, with the frame set at the first base. The library relied on the immunoSEQ multiplex PCR assay. Rearranged TCR beta chain sequences were amplified with the hsTCRB Kit following the manufacturer's protocol. TCRB libraries were sequenced on an Illumina MiSeq. In the authors' own workflow: The kit vendor's proprietary platform handled demultiplexing, trimming and gene mapping. Here the immuneACCESS table is served through TCRdb, limited to in-frame sequences with V and J called. Missing clones are a known gap in these copies; in checked studies unresolved V genes cover under half, and the rest lacks a known reason. Clone size and V and J calls were adopted from that table, with D and trimming inferred from the DNA. This sample is represented by about 46,000 clones; over 80% of them were singletons. Roughly 2.4% of the sample is in the top ten clones.

The sample's time point, from its label and the paper: week 35, safety follow-up. A 20-mer mutant IDH1 peptide at 300 micrograms in Montanide made up each vaccine dose, which was injected subcutaneously together with topical imiquimod. Across visits V03 through V10, patients got a total of eight vaccinations, given in weeks 1, 3, 5, 7, 11, 15, 19 and 23. The donors had newly diagnosed IDH1-mutant astrocytomas of WHO grade 3 or 4 that showed loss of nuclear ATRX. The samples were drawn from NOA16, a multicentre, single-arm, open-label phase I trial in Germany that tested a mutant IDH1 peptide vaccine in humans for the first time. Genomic DNA for TCRB sequencing was isolated from EDTA blood with the DNeasy Blood and Tissue Kit.

Recombination joined TRBV30 with TRBJ2-7, with the D gene not confidently named. Material: PBMCs, obtained from a glioma patient whose treatment included an IDH1 peptide vaccine. The origin of this receptor is a man aged 50 to 59 with glioma. The CDR3 region reads CAWSSGNEQYF. The nucleotide sequence is given as TGTGCCTGGAGTAGTGGGAACGAGCAGTACTTC.